The clone carrying this T cell receptor (beta chain) appeared a few times. Its target is unknown. Germline trimming cut 8 bases from V and 1 base from J; bases unmatched to any gene: 3. The CDR3 spans 13 residues. The germline gives CDR1 LNHDA, CDR2 SQIVND (reference sequence). The sample originates from a study of T cells in Graves' hyperthyroidism and ophthalmopathy. Turning to the study itself: Pretreatment peripheral blood was obtained at initial diagnosis. Findings and limits, study-wide: Blood shared most expanded thyroid clonotypes above 0.001. A model built on 13 V-J features separated ophthalmopathy from stable hyperthyroidism.

What was amplified from RNA transcripts were TCR beta CDR3 regions. A set of HTBI primers served as the primers for a first-round RT-PCR of the TCR CDR3. One entry per CDR3 protein results from TCRdb running MiXCR on the multiplex PCR reads. The repertoire includes fewer than 250,000 distinct CDR3 sequences, approximately 17% of them detected once, and 50% sits in the top ten. The sequence was obtained from a man over 45 with Graves' hyperthyroidism. The sample comprised blood. The chain is built from TRBV19 and TRBJ2-3; 7 positions match TRBD2. CDR3 sequence reads: CASLLAGTDTQYF. The CDR3 coding sequence is TGTGCCAGTCTTCTAGCGGGCACAGATACGCAGTATTTT. The whole variable domain, remainder taken from reference TRBV19 and TRBJ2-3, is DGGITQSPKYLFRKEGQNVTLSCEQNLNHDAMYWYRQDPGQGLRLIYYSQIVNDFQKGDIAEGYSVSREKKESFPLTVTSAQKNPTAFYLCASLLAGTDTQYFGPGTRLTVL.